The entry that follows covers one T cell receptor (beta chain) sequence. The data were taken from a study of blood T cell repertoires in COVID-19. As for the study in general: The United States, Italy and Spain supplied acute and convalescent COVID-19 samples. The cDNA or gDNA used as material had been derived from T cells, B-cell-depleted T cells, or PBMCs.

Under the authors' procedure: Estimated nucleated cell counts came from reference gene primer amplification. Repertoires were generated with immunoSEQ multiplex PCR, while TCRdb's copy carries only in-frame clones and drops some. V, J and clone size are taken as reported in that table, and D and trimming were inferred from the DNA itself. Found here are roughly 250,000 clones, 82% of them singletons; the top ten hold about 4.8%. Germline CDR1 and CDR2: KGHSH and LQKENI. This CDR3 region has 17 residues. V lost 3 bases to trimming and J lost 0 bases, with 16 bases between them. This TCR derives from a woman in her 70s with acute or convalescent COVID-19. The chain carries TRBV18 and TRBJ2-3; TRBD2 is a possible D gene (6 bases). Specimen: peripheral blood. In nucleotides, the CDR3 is TGTGCCAGCTCACCCACGGGAGTCTCAGGGAGCACAGATACGCAGTATTTT. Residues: CASSPTGVSGSTDTQYF.